This TCR beta chain was recovered during a study of T cell responses to AZD1222 COVID-19 vaccine. General study results and limits: Clonal diversity was possibly underestimated, and white British individuals and females predominated among donors.

Sequencing was performed with immunoSEQ multiplex PCR; in TCRdb, only in-frame clones are kept and a portion is missing. Of 110,000 or so clones in the sample, approximately 90% were seen once. From germline, CDR1 is MDHEN and CDR2 SYDVKM. This CDR3 spans 13 amino acids. Remarks on this clone: Its antigen is currently unknown. At one end, the junction sequence differs from germline, possibly due to a read error.

The V gene is TRBV28, the J gene TRBJ1-1; no definite D call. The material sequenced was peripheral blood, taken on day 0 of AZD1222 vaccination. The sequence came from an adult in good health. CDR3 in DNA: TGTGCCGGCAGTACCTCTCAGGCCACTGAAGCTTTCTTT. Translating it yields CAGSTSQATEAFF.